This TCR beta chain was profiled in a study of radiation and T cells in renal cell carcinoma (dated by TCRdb to 2020 to 2021). Concerning the study at large: Samples were obtained from a clinical trial, in which 15 Gy stereotactic body radiation therapy was delivered to primary renal cell carcinomas and nephrectomy was performed 4 weeks later. Across all 50 or so samples, several million unique CDR3 nucleotide sequences, encoding 2,658,974 unique CDR3 amino acid sequences, were identified. A total of approximately 53 samples underwent TCR beta sequencing, made up of roughly 26 tumors and about 27 peripheral blood samples. Points the paper makes about the study in general: Because the trial had a single-armed design, the trial could not examine how radiation dose or scheduling affected the TCR repertoire. An increase in top tumor clonotypes in blood was observed from baseline to 2 weeks post-radiation, followed by contraction by 4 weeks, which was taken to suggest transient expansion of tumor-resident clones. Dynamics of the blood repertoire were not tracked past 4 weeks after treatment. Because no pretreatment tumor biopsies were available, whether clonotypes were present in the tumor at baseline could not be determined.

The label giving this sample's time point can be read as: baseline pretreatment blood. The intended sense of this specimen's treatment or condition label: 15 Gy SBRT to primary tumor, nephrectomy 4 weeks later. Serial peripheral blood from radiation-treated patients was sampled at baseline, 2 weeks and 4 weeks after SBRT to track tumor-enriched clonotypes. All patients had renal cell carcinoma with clear cell pathology. The QIAamp DNA Blood Mini Kit (Qiagen) was used to prepare genomic DNA for TCR sequencing. The analyses included just those samples that passed every quality control check. Regarding this clone: No cognate antigen has been identified for it. Per-base qualities were not stored, and no clone one base away is much larger.

TCR beta libraries were generated from genomic DNA with the immunoSEQ kit, following the manufacturer's recommendations. To prepare the libraries, a first multiplex PCR with proprietary primers was run, followed by a second PCR that added unique barcodes, and a bead cleanup was done after each round. A positive control reaction and a negative control reaction, both provided in the kit, were run with every batch of samples. The final libraries were assessed on an Agilent 4200 TapeStation D1000 ScreenTape, pooled by volume, and quantified by qPCR. An Illumina NextSeq500 fitted with a MidOutput 150-cycle cartridge performed the sequencing, running 156 Read1 cycles and 15 Index1 cycles with the kit's custom primers. The pooled library was loaded at around 1.1 pM, and roughly 20% PhiX control was spiked in. Under the source paper's analysis protocol: The vendor-processed data were analyzed in R, and a clonotype was defined as all T cells that share the same CDR3 nucleotide sequence. For clone abundance analyses, frequencies were normalized to the 10,000 most abundant clones in each sample. Public T cell clones, which averaged fewer than five per sample, were removed prior to analysis. An abundance difference of at least 32-fold between compartments was the criterion for calling clonotypes tumor-enriched or baseline blood-enriched. A beta-binomial differential abundance model was used to identify clonotypes that expanded or contracted between blood time points. Tumor-blood repertoire similarity was measured with the Baroni-Urbani and Buser coefficient, and groups were compared using two-tailed Wilcoxon tests in R. As stored in TCRdb, this immuneACCESS dataset retains in-frame rearrangements with V and J assigned. A fraction of the clones does not appear; measured against another copy, unresolved V genes explain less than half of the discrepancy, and the remainder lacks a known reason. That table furnishes V, J and clone size, whereas the DNA furnished D and trimming. Counted in this sample were about 130,000 clones; roughly four fifths of them appeared once. The ten largest make up about 2.9% of the sample.

The source was blood, collected from a patient whose treatment included radiotherapy and nephrectomy. This clonotype was obtained from a woman aged 60-75 years with renal cell carcinoma.

The CDR3 is CASSAGLAGYNEQFF. The DNA is as follows: TGTGCCAGCAGCGCGGGACTAGCGGGATACAATGAGCAGTTCTTC. The chain joins TRBV9 to TRBJ2-1; 13 bases in the middle match TRBD2. CDR1 is given as SGDLS and CDR2 as YYNGEE, both from the germline V gene. Trimming leaves V shorter by 3 bases and J shorter by 4 bases, with the junction holding 1 base beyond the gene matches. From the cysteine through the phenylalanine, the CDR3 covers 15 amino acids. The CDR3 DNA has 45 bases and is translated from base 1.